What follows is one T cell receptor beta chain and its context. The sample originates from a study of blood T cell repertoires in COVID-19. On the study more broadly: There were acute and convalescent COVID-19 samples, and they came from the United States, Italy and Spain. Sources were T cells, B-cell-depleted T cells, or PBMCs; the material itself was cDNA or gDNA.

Trimming cost V 5 bases and J 10 bases; bases outside gene matches: 12. The CDR3 spans 14 residues. CDR1 and CDR2 from the germline V gene are SGHAT and FQNNGV. In the authors' workflow: By means of reference gene primer amplification, nucleated cell counts were estimated. Using immunoSEQ multiplex PCR, the repertoire was profiled, and TCRdb retains in-frame clones only, with some absent. Clone size and the V and J calls come from that table; the DNA yielded D and trimming. The sample has under 400,000 clones, roughly nine tenths seen once. Sequencing used peripheral blood. The sequence was collected from a woman aged 55-69 years with COVID-19, enrolled during active disease. The chain joins TRBV11-2 to TRBJ1-1, with 8 bases that match TRBD1. The CDR3, as DNA: TGTGCCAGCAGCCACAGGGGGACCGACAGGTCAGCTTTCTTT. Its translation is CASSHRGTDRSAFF.